Sequencing of this T cell receptor (beta chain) was carried out in a study of cytomegalovirus exposure and HLA in healthy donors. Notes on the study in general: Cytomegalovirus status was reportedly diagnosed by the classifier with high specificity and sensitivity.

To note about this clone: The antigen remains unidentified.

Amplification used 60 Vbeta primers and 13 Jbeta primers. This table comes from immunoSEQ multiplex PCR, and its TCRdb copy is limited to in-frame clones, with some not included. The sample records approximately 180,000 clones, under 85% being singletons. CDR1 and CDR2 (germline): SGHNT, YYREEE (reference sequence). V lost 0 bases and J 4 bases, leaving 13 bases between the germline ends. There are 15 residues in the CDR3. This chain links TRBV5-4 with TRBJ1-2; unclear D gene. This receptor was taken from a male donor in good health and CMV-seronegative. Sequencing was performed on PBMCs. The chain's CDR3 is CASSLGQVLVYGYTF. The CDR3 DNA sequence: TGTGCCAGCAGCTTGGGCCAGGTTTTAGTCTATGGCTACACCTTC.